The 31 T cell receptor beta chains listed next were all sequenced from one sample in a study of blood T cell repertoires in COVID-19. Produced via immunoSEQ multiplex PCR; TCRdb's table is partial and in-frame only. The sample includes 200,000 to 250,000 clones, approximately 80% of them seen just once. Sample: peripheral blood. Source of these receptors: a woman aged 80 or older with active or convalescent COVID-19.

This chain uses TRBV19 with TRBJ2-6, with TRBD1 identical over 8 bases. The V and J ends lost 4 bases and 0 bases, in that order; junction bases with no gene match: 5. The germline CDR1 and CDR2 sequences are LNHDA and SQIVND (reference sequence). This CDR3 is 17 amino acids long. The CDR3 coding sequence is TGTGCCAGTAGTAAGCAACAGGGGGACTCTGGGGCCAACGTCCTGACTTTC. Translated, it gives CASSKQQGDSGANVLTF. Filled out from reference TRBV19 and TRBJ2-6, the complete variable domain reads DGGITQSPKYLFRKEGQNVTLSCEQNLNHDAMYWYRQDPGQGLRLIYYSQIVNDFQKGDIAEGYSVSREKKESFPLTVTSAQKNPTAFYLCASSKQQGDSGANVLTFGAGSRLTVL.

The chain is built from TRBV5-1 and TRBJ2-1; 11 bases map to TRBD2. The germline CDR1 and CDR2 sequences are SGHRS and YFSETQ. Losses at the gene ends were 3 bases for V and 6 bases for J; bases not matched to a gene: 2. CDR3 length: 14 residues. As DNA, the CDR3 is TGCGCCAGCAGCTCGGGACTAGCGGTCAATGAGCAGTTCTTC. Translating gives CASSSGLAVNEQFF. The whole variable domain, filled in from reference TRBV5-1 and TRBJ2-1, reads KAGVTQTPRYLIKTRGQQVTLSCSPISGHRSVSWYQQTPGQGLQFLFEYFSETQRNKGNFPGRFSGRQFSNSRSEMNVSTLELGDSALYLCASSSGLAVNEQFFGPGTRLTVL.

The DNA of the CDR3 is TGTGCCAGCAGTTACCCCCAGGGCTTTCAGCCCCAGCATTTT. It encodes CASSYPQGFQPQHF. V and J are TRBV6-2 or TRBV6-3 and TRBJ1-5, with D possibly matching TRBD1 (5 bases). Trimming took off 2 bases at V and 6 bases at J, with 11 bases between the two ends. Germline CDR1 is MNHEY and CDR2 is SVGEGT. The CDR3 length is 14 residues.

The V and J genes are TRBV3-1 (or the pseudogene TRBV3-2) and TRBJ2-5; TRBD2 matches 9 bases. This CDR3 has 15 amino acids. Germline-derived CDR1 and CDR2 are LGHDT and YNNKEL (reference sequence). The V and J ends lost 4 bases and 5 bases, in that order; junction bases with no gene match: 8. The CDR3 sequence is CASSLIAGVMETQYF. The CDR3 nucleotides are TGTGCCAGCAGCCTTATAGCGGGGGTTATGGAGACCCAGTACTTC.

In this sample, this clone turned up once. The chain couples TRBV30 to TRBJ2-3; 9 bases fit TRBD2. The CDR3 has 13 amino acids. V lost 8 bases and J lost 5; bases outside the gene matches: 8. CDR1 is GTSNPN and CDR2 is SVGIG in the germline V gene (reference sequence). The CDR3 DNA reads TGTGCCCAATATAGCGGGAGCGGAGATACGCAGTATTTT. Amino acid sequence: CAQYSGSGDTQYF.

The sample holds a few counts of this clone. The chain links TRBV5-1 to TRBJ2-7; 10 bases agree with TRBD2. The germline V gene has CDR1 SGHRS and CDR2 YFSETQ. The CDR3 extends over 17 amino acids. The J segment lost 1 base and the V segment lost 0 bases, leaving 7 bases of the junction unmatched. In DNA form, the CDR3 reads TGCGCCAGCAGCTTGGCTAGCGGGAGAATAGGGTCCTACGAGCAGTACTTC. Translation gives CASSLASGRIGSYEQYF. The full variable domain, with the rest looked up from reference TRBV5-1 and TRBJ2-7, is KAGVTQTPRYLIKTRGQQVTLSCSPISGHRSVSWYQQTPGQGLQFLFEYFSETQRNKGNFPGRFSGRQFSNSRSEMNVSTLELGDSALYLCASSLASGRIGSYEQYFGPGTRLTVT.

This clone was seen a handful of times. The CDR3 is CASSFRRDYSPLHF. The CDR3 bases are TGTGCCAGTAGTTTTAGGAGGGATTATTCACCCCTCCACTTT. The chain carries TRBV19 and TRBJ1-6, with unresolved D. V lost 5 bases, J lost 8 bases, and 13 bases lay in between. Germline lookup yields CDR1 LNHDA and CDR2 SQIVND (reference sequence). The CDR3 has 14 amino acids.

The CDR3 spells CASSLGIQGSTDTQYF. CDR3 bases: TGTGCCAGCAGCCTAGGAATCCAGGGAAGCACAGATACGCAGTATTTT. The chain carries TRBV7-9 and TRBJ2-3; a possible D gene is TRBD1 (5 bases). The CDR3 totals 16 residues. Looked up from germline, CDR1 is SEHNR and CDR2 is FQNEAQ (reference sequence). Trimming removed 5 bases at V and 0 bases at J, with 15 bases between.

This chain joins TRBV4-2 and TRBJ2-5; TRBD2 aligns across 8 bases. The CDR3 sequence is 14 residues long. V gave up 2 bases and J gave up 5 bases; unmatched junction bases: 4. Germline CDR1 LGHNA, CDR2 YNFKEQ. In DNA form, the CDR3 reads TGTGCCAGCAGCCAACCTAGCGGGCAGGAGACCCAGTACTTC. Protein: CASSQPSGQETQYF.

This clone appeared once. This chain joins TRBV19 and TRBJ2-5; D unresolved. Germline-derived CDR1 and CDR2 are LNHDA and SQIVND (reference sequence). This CDR3 has 14 residues. V was trimmed by 3 bases and J by 7 bases, leaving 15 bases between them. The CDR3 DNA reads as TGTGCCAGTAGTATGGTAGTGGTTGATGGGACCCAGTACTTC. Translation: CASSMVVVDGTQYF. The whole variable domain, remainder taken from reference TRBV19 and TRBJ2-5, is DGGITQSPKYLFRKEGQNVTLSCEQNLNHDAMYWYRQDPGQGLRLIYYSQIVNDFQKGDIAEGYSVSREKKESFPLTVTSAQKNPTAFYLCASSMVVVDGTQYFGPGTRLLVL.

In DNA form, the CDR3 reads TGTGCCAGTAGTCCCGCCCGGACAGGGGGCGCAGATACGCAGTATTTT. This gives the protein CASSPARTGGADTQYF. The V call is TRBV19, the J call TRBJ2-3, with 11 bases fitting TRBD1. Germline CDR1 is LNHDA and CDR2 is SQIVND (reference sequence). V lost 5 bases, J lost 4 bases, and 8 bases stayed unmatched. The CDR3 is 16 residues long.

The J gene is TRBJ2-7, the V gene TRBV6-2 or TRBV6-3; TRBD1 matches 8 bases. CDR1 is MNHEY and CDR2 is SVGEGT in the germline V gene. The junction had 12 bases not matched to a gene; V was cut back by 0 bases and J by 2 bases. The CDR3 totals 18 residues. The CDR3 DNA follows: TGTGCCAGCAGTTACTCTGTTCGGGGACAGGCGAATCCCTACGAGCAGTACTTC. It translates to CASSYSVRGQANPYEQYF.

This chain uses TRBV19 with TRBJ2-3; 7 nucleotides line up with TRBD2. V trimming: 1 base; J trimming: 0 bases; junction bases outside the gene matches: 4. The CDR3 extends over 16 amino acids. The germline V gene encodes CDR1 LNHDA and CDR2 SQIVND (reference sequence). The CDR3 region has the DNA TGTGCCAGTAGTATAGGGACTAGATGGAGCACAGATACGCAGTATTTT. It translates to CASSIGTRWSTDTQYF.

The CDR3 nucleotides read TGTGCCAGCAGCTTGCGCTCTAGCGGGAGTATGCAAGAGACCCAGTACTTC. Translation: CASSLRSSGSMQETQYF. The V gene is TRBV5-6, the J gene TRBJ2-5, with 10 bases that match TRBD2. The germline V gene encodes CDR1 SGHDT and CDR2 YYEEEE. After removal of 1 base from V and 2 bases from J, the junction contained 8 bases not matched to a gene. The CDR3 spans 17 residues.

The V call is TRBV18, the J call TRBJ2-3; D is ambiguous. CDR3 length: 16 amino acids. V was cut by 3 bases and J by 2 bases, with 15 bases left in between. Germline V gene sequence: CDR1 KGHSH, CDR2 LQKENI. The CDR3 nucleotides read TGTGCCAGCTCACCGGGTTTGCGACTTTACACAGATACGCAGTATTTT. It encodes CASSPGLRLYTDTQYF.

A few counts support this clone. In DNA form, the CDR3 reads TGTGCCAGCAGCTTCACAGGGGTAAAGGATTCACCCCTCCACTTT. Translating gives CASSFTGVKDSPLHF. V is TRBV11-2 and J is TRBJ1-6; 7 nucleotides match TRBD1. From germline, CDR1 is SGHAT and CDR2 FQNNGV. V lost 3 bases to trimming and J lost 8 bases; unmatched junction nucleotides: 7. The CDR3 extends over 15 amino acids.

The chain couples TRBV30 to TRBJ2-2, with D maybe TRBD2 (5 bases). In germline, CDR1 is GTSNPN, CDR2 SVGIG (reference sequence). The CDR3 length is 15 residues. Between the trimmed V and J ends, which lost 2 bases and 1 base, there was a span of 11 bases. DNA for the CDR3: TGTGCCTGGAGTTACGGGCGGGTGAACACCGGGGAGCTGTTTTTT. Amino acid sequence: CAWSYGRVNTGELFF.

The CDR3 here is CASSHTGGLIETQYF. The DNA for the CDR3 is TGTGCCAGCAGCCATACCGGGGGGTTGATCGAGACCCAGTACTTC. This chain uses TRBV3-1 (or the pseudogene TRBV3-2) with TRBJ2-5; TRBD2 matches 7 bases. V shed 3 bases and J 5 bases; nucleotides not matched to a gene: 9. This CDR3 comprises 15 residues. The germline V gene encodes CDR1 LGHDT and CDR2 YNNKEL (reference sequence).

The chain couples TRBV7-2 to TRBJ2-1, with TRBD2 matching over 9 bases. CDR1 and CDR2 (germline): SGHTA, FQGNSA. CDR3 size: 13 residues. J gave up 9 bases and V 5 bases, and 5 bases lay outside the gene matches. The CDR3 DNA reads as TGTGCCAGCAGCGCGGGGGGGCTGGGTGAGCAGTTCTTC. Protein product: CASSAGGLGEQFF.

The chain joins TRBV29-1 to TRBJ1-1; D is unresolved. CDR3 size: 10 residues. Deletions cut 3 bases from V and 12 bases from J, with 11 bases between. CDR1 and CDR2 (germline): SQVTM, ANQGSEA. CDR3 amino acids: CSVDGVGTFF. The CDR3 DNA is TGCAGCGTTGACGGGGTTGGTACTTTCTTT.

A single count supports this clone. The rearrangement joins TRBV2 to TRBJ2-2, with 8 bases aligning to TRBD2. Per the germline V gene, CDR1 is SNHLY and CDR2 is FYNNEI. V lost 2 bases and J lost 3; bases outside the gene matches: 2. The CDR3 is made up of 15 amino acids. CDR3 sequence reads: CASSERREDTGELFF. The CDR3, as DNA: TGTGCCAGCAGTGAAAGGCGGGAGGACACCGGGGAGCTGTTTTTT.

The chain couples TRBV2 to TRBJ2-7, with unresolved D. V was trimmed by 8 bases and J by 3 bases, leaving 8 bases between them. Germline CDR1 reads SNHLY; CDR2 reads FYNNEI. The CDR3 length is 11 residues. In DNA form, the CDR3 reads TGTGCCAGCCGGGTGGGCTACGAGCAGTACTTC. Translating gives CASRVGYEQYF.

This rearrangement joins TRBV5-6 to TRBJ2-1; 8 positions match TRBD2. CDR1 SGHDT and CDR2 YYEEEE come from the germline V gene. The CDR3 extends over 17 amino acids. V was clipped by 4 bases and J by 5 bases; unmatched bases: 14. The CDR3 bases are TGTGCCAGCAGCCCTCTTTTAACCCAGCGGGAGAACAATGAGCAGTTCTTC. Encoded protein: CASSPLLTQRENNEQFF. The full variable domain, its missing parts supplied by reference TRBV5-6 and TRBJ2-1, is DAGVTQSPTHLIKTRGQQVTLRCSPKSGHDTVSWYQQALGQGPQFIFQYYEEEERQRGNFPDRFSGHQFPNYSSELNVNALLLGDSALYLCASSPLLTQRENNEQFFGPGTRLTVL.

The V and J genes are TRBV7-8 and TRBJ1-5; the D gene is possibly TRBD1 (6 bases). The germline CDR1 and CDR2 sequences are SGHVS and FQNEAQ. The V and J ends lost 1 base and 3 bases respectively, with 13 bases between them. The CDR3 loop spans 16 amino acids. The CDR3 reads CASSLEGRGVNQPQHF. In nucleotides, the CDR3 is TGTGCCAGCAGCTTAGAAGGCAGGGGTGTCAATCAGCCCCAGCATTTT.

The rearrangement joins TRBV6-5 to TRBJ1-2; 9 nucleotides align to TRBD1. There are 14 residues in the CDR3. Germline CDR1 MNHEY, CDR2 SVGAGI. The ends lost 4 bases at V and 4 bases at J; junction bases unmatched: 4. The CDR3 loop reads CASSLQGAPYGYTF. In DNA form, the CDR3 reads TGTGCCAGCAGTTTACAGGGGGCCCCCTATGGCTACACCTTC.

J is TRBJ2-7 and V is TRBV27; 10 bases match TRBD1. Germline values: CDR1 MNHEY, CDR2 SMNVEV (reference sequence). Unmatched junction bases numbered 11, after V lost 5 bases and J lost 4 bases. The length of the CDR3 is 16 residues. The CDR3 DNA sequence: TGTGCCAGCAGTCCCGACAGGGGGCGAATTAGTTACGAGCAGTACTTC. Translating it yields CASSPDRGRISYEQYF.

This chain links TRBV7-2 with TRBJ2-5; 12 bases fit TRBD2. The V and J ends lost 3 bases and 5 bases, in that order; junction bases with no gene match: 7. Germline CDR1 is SGHTA and CDR2 is FQGNSA. This CDR3 is 16 amino acids long. CDR3 bases: TGTGCCAGCAGCTTGAAGACTAGCGGGGGTTGGGAGACCCAGTACTTC. Protein: CASSLKTSGGWETQYF.

This chain joins TRBV7-9 and TRBJ1-2, with TRBD1 as a possible D gene (5 bases). CDR3 length: 16 residues. V gave up 2 bases and J gave up 5 bases, with 18 bases separating them. From germline, CDR1 is SEHNR and CDR2 FQNEAQ (reference sequence). The CDR3 protein is CASSLQGIHSAYGYTF. CDR3 coding DNA: TGTGCCAGCAGCTTACAGGGAATACACAGCGCTTATGGCTACACCTTC.

J is TRBJ1-4 and V is TRBV12-3 or TRBV12-4; D remains ambiguous. V shed 6 bases and J shed 8 bases, with 13 bases lying between them. The length of the CDR3 is 13 residues. The CDR3 DNA is TGTGCCAGCAGACCGGGCGGGAGGGAAAAACTGTTTTTT. Residues: CASRPGGREKLFF.

The chain joins TRBV25-1 to TRBJ1-6; TRBD1 aligns across 8 bases. This CDR3 is built from 16 residues. V lost 4 bases to trimming and J lost 3 bases; unmatched junction nucleotides: 5. Germline V gene sequence: CDR1 MGHDK, CDR2 SYGVNS. The CDR3 loop reads CASSAIGQGYNSPLHF. In nucleotides, the CDR3 is TGTGCCAGCAGTGCAATTGGACAGGGCTATAATTCACCCCTCCACTTT.

The V gene is TRBV11-2, the J gene TRBJ1-4; perhaps TRBD1 as D (5 bases). V gave up 1 base and J gave up 5 bases, with 8 bases separating them. This CDR3 has 14 amino acids. From germline, CDR1 is SGHAT and CDR2 FQNNGV. The CDR3, as DNA: TGTGCCAGCAGCTTAGGACAGCACAATGAAAAACTGTTTTTT. This encodes CASSLGQHNEKLFF.